This T cell receptor beta chain was found in a study of beta chain features in type 1 diabetes. What was sequenced were expressed TCRB transcripts, since all of the isolated RNA had been reverse transcribed. Assay: immunoSEQ multiplex PCR; the TCRdb copy retains only in-frame clones and omits some. The sample has around 340,000 clones; roughly a tenth are singletons. V trimming: 7 bases; J trimming: 5 bases; junction bases outside the gene matches: 2. The germline V gene encodes CDR1 SNHLY and CDR2 FYNNEI. The CDR3 length is 13 residues. Comments on this clone: Antigen: not known.

Study-wide results and caveats: The study found moderately but significantly shorter TCRB CDR3s in all four CD4+ subsets of Type 1 diabetes patients.

The authors obtained over 98% purity in all sorted populations. Sequencing used central memory CD4+ T cells from blood. The V call is TRBV2, the J call TRBJ1-4; 9 bases fit TRBD1. The sequence was obtained from a man younger than 40 with type 1 diabetes. CDR3 DNA: TGTGCCAGCAACGGACAGGGGAATGAAAAACTGTTTTTT. Encoded protein: CASNGQGNEKLFF.